The rows below give T cell receptor beta chains drawn from one sample of a study of spatial heterogeneity in lung cancer. In TCRdb, the 5' RACE reads were re-called with MiXCR into one record per CDR3 protein. The table includes tens of thousands of distinct CDR3 sequences, about 11% detected once. The source was PBMCs, collected at follow-up. The receptor source for this set is a male donor with early-stage non-small cell lung cancer. Both conserved end residues are part of each CDR3. The order of the fields is V gene, D gene, J gene, clone size, CDR3 protein, CDR3 DNA. D genes are given only for firm matches. Clone sizes are given selectively: once, few, many, or a class where the clone is expanded.

V gene: TRBV29-1
D gene: TRBD1
J gene: TRBJ1-4
clone size: many
CDR3 protein: CSVGQGEKLFF
CDR3 DNA: TGCAGCGTTGGACAGGGCGAAAAACTGTTTTTT

V gene: TRBV20-1
D gene: TRBD2
J gene: TRBJ2-7
clone size: few
CDR3 protein: CSAYGLASVSSYEQYF
CDR3 DNA: TGCAGTGCCTACGGACTAGCGTCTGTCAGCTCCTACGAGCAGTACTTC

V gene: TRBV6-2/TRBV6-3
D gene: TRBD2
J gene: TRBJ2-6
clone size: many
CDR3 protein: CASAEGGKGVPPGANVLTF
CDR3 DNA: TGTGCCAGCGCGGAGGGAGGGAAAGGGGTCCCCCCTGGGGCCAACGTCCTGACTTTC

V gene: TRBV12-3/TRBV12-4
D gene: NA
J gene: TRBJ2-3
clone size: NA
CDR3 protein: CASSYRDMGSGTDTQYF
CDR3 DNA: TGTGCCAGCAGTTACCGGGACATGGGTAGCGGCACAGATACGCAGTATTTT

V gene: TRBV6-5
D gene: NA
J gene: TRBJ2-7
clone size: many
CDR3 protein: CASSYSGYGAVDEQYF
CDR3 DNA: TGTGCCAGCAGTTACTCGGGGTATGGCGCCGTGGACGAGCAGTACTTC

V gene: TRBV5-1
D gene: NA
J gene: TRBJ1-4
clone size: NA
CDR3 protein: CASSLEGSLQGNEKLFF
CDR3 DNA: TGCGCCAGCAGCTTGGAGGGCAGCCTGCAGGGAAATGAAAAACTGTTTTTT

V gene: TRBV5-1
D gene: NA
J gene: TRBJ2-3
clone size: few
CDR3 protein: CASSFGQNADTQYF
CDR3 DNA: TGCGCCAGCAGCTTCGGGCAGAACGCAGATACGCAGTATTTT

V gene: TRBV20-1
D gene: NA
J gene: TRBJ1-6
clone size: many
CDR3 protein: CSASVPSALHF
CDR3 DNA: TGCAGTGCTAGCGTTCCTTCAGCCCTCCACTTT

V gene: TRBV6-4
D gene: NA
J gene: TRBJ1-1
clone size: many
CDR3 protein: CASSALPNTEAFF
CDR3 DNA: TGTGCCAGCAGTGCCCTACCCAACACTGAAGCTTTCTTT

V gene: TRBV7-2
D gene: NA
J gene: TRBJ2-5
clone size: many
CDR3 protein: CASSLAAGPQETQYF
CDR3 DNA: TGTGCCAGCAGCTTAGCCGCAGGGCCCCAAGAGACCCAGTACTTC

V gene: TRBV27
D gene: TRBD2
J gene: TRBJ2-1
clone size: many
CDR3 protein: CASSLSVRELRTSVLF
CDR3 DNA: TGTGCCAGCAGTTTATCGGTACGGGAACTTAGGACTAGCGTGCTCTTC

V gene: TRBV10-3
D gene: NA
J gene: TRBJ1-6
clone size: many
CDR3 protein: CAISESVDSPLHF
CDR3 DNA: TGTGCCATCAGTGAGTCCGTGGATTCACCCCTCCACTTT

V gene: TRBV7-9
D gene: NA
J gene: TRBJ1-5
clone size: few
CDR3 protein: CASSWGNLDQPQHF
CDR3 DNA: TGTGCCAGCAGCTGGGGGAACCTTGATCAGCCCCAGCATTTT

V gene: TRBV7-2
D gene: NA
J gene: TRBJ1-5
clone size: NA
CDR3 protein: CASSLVAGQKPQHF
CDR3 DNA: TGTGCCAGCAGCTTAGTGGCAGGGCAGAAGCCCCAGCATTTT

V gene: TRBV20-1
D gene: NA
J gene: TRBJ2-5
clone size: NA
CDR3 protein: CSASLREETQYF
CDR3 DNA: TGCAGTGCTAGTCTCAGGGAAGAGACCCAGTACTTC

V gene: TRBV7-9
D gene: TRBD1
J gene: TRBJ1-2
clone size: few
CDR3 protein: CASSQRQGIYGYTF
CDR3 DNA: TGTGCCAGCAGCCAACGACAGGGAATCTATGGCTACACCTTC

V gene: TRBV30
D gene: NA
J gene: TRBJ2-2
clone size: NA
CDR3 protein: CAWSVLGGIDTGELFF
CDR3 DNA: TGTGCCTGGAGTGTACTAGGCGGGATCGACACCGGGGAGCTGTTTTTT

V gene: TRBV27
D gene: NA
J gene: TRBJ2-3
clone size: many
CDR3 protein: CASSLSITTDTQYF
CDR3 DNA: TGTGCCAGCAGTTTATCGATAACTACAGATACGCAGTATTTT

V gene: TRBV14
D gene: TRBD2
J gene: TRBJ2-5
clone size: few
CDR3 protein: CASSRGLAAQETQYF
CDR3 DNA: TGTGCCAGCAGCCGGGGACTAGCAGCCCAAGAGACCCAGTACTTC

V gene: TRBV6-2/TRBV6-3
D gene: TRBD2
J gene: TRBJ2-1
clone size: NA
CDR3 protein: CASKPGLAGGLSYNEQFF
CDR3 DNA: TGTGCCAGCAAACCGGGACTAGCGGGAGGACTGTCCTACAATGAGCAGTTCTTC

V gene: TRBV7-2
D gene: TRBD2
J gene: TRBJ2-3
clone size: NA
CDR3 protein: CASSPGLVTDTQYF
CDR3 DNA: TGTGCCAGCAGCCCAGGACTAGTGACGGATACGCAGTATTTT

V gene: TRBV20-1
D gene: NA
J gene: TRBJ2-7
clone size: many
CDR3 protein: CSARVSGSPYEQYF
CDR3 DNA: TGCAGTGCTAGAGTGAGTGGGTCTCCTTACGAGCAGTACTTC

V gene: TRBV7-3
D gene: NA
J gene: TRBJ2-3
clone size: many
CDR3 protein: CASSFKGTDTQYF
CDR3 DNA: TGTGCCAGCAGCTTTAAGGGGACAGATACGCAGTATTTT

V gene: TRBV7-2
D gene: NA
J gene: TRBJ2-1
clone size: NA
CDR3 protein: CASSLDYNEQFF
CDR3 DNA: TGTGCCAGCAGCTTAGACTACAATGAGCAGTTCTTC

V gene: TRBV5-5
D gene: TRBD1
J gene: TRBJ1-6
clone size: many
CDR3 protein: CASSWRPPTGGNNSPLHF
CDR3 DNA: TGTGCCAGCAGCTGGCGCCCCCCGACAGGGGGGAATAATTCACCCCTCCACTTT

V gene: TRBV20-1
D gene: TRBD1
J gene: TRBJ1-5
clone size: many
CDR3 protein: CSARVLAGGQPQHF
CDR3 DNA: TGCAGTGCTAGAGTTTTGGCAGGGGGGCAGCCCCAGCATTTT

V gene: TRBV11-1
D gene: NA
J gene: TRBJ2-3
clone size: many
CDR3 protein: CASSPSGASGDTDTQYF
CDR3 DNA: TGTGCCAGCAGCCCCTCGGGGGCTAGCGGAGACACAGATACGCAGTATTTT

V gene: TRBV7-2
D gene: NA
J gene: TRBJ1-5
clone size: many
CDR3 protein: CASSLVYSNQPQHF
CDR3 DNA: TGTGCCAGCAGCTTAGTCTACAGCAATCAGCCCCAGCATTTT

V gene: TRBV20-1
D gene: NA
J gene: TRBJ1-5
clone size: many
CDR3 protein: CSARDLQGQLYSNQPQHF
CDR3 DNA: TGCAGTGCTAGAGATCTGCAGGGACAACTATATAGCAATCAGCCCCAGCATTTT

V gene: TRBV12-3/TRBV12-4
D gene: NA
J gene: TRBJ1-4
clone size: NA
CDR3 protein: CASSIWKYGANEKLFF
CDR3 DNA: TGTGCCAGCAGCATATGGAAGTACGGAGCTAATGAAAAACTGTTTTTT

V gene: TRBV6-5
D gene: NA
J gene: TRBJ1-3
clone size: many
CDR3 protein: CASSQQGFSGNTIYF
CDR3 DNA: TGTGCCAGCAGTCAACAGGGCTTCTCTGGAAACACCATATATTTT

V gene: TRBV7-9
D gene: NA
J gene: TRBJ2-7
clone size: many
CDR3 protein: CASSMDLGEQYF
CDR3 DNA: TGTGCCAGCAGCATGGACTTAGGCGAGCAGTACTTC

V gene: TRBV7-9
D gene: NA
J gene: TRBJ1-1
clone size: many
CDR3 protein: CASTRGGRNTEAFF
CDR3 DNA: TGTGCCAGCACAAGGGGTGGCCGGAACACTGAAGCTTTCTTT

V gene: TRBV7-2
D gene: TRBD2
J gene: TRBJ2-7
clone size: few
CDR3 protein: CASRTGGPSPEQYF
CDR3 DNA: TGTGCCAGCAGAACGGGGGGTCCCTCCCCCGAGCAGTACTTC

V gene: TRBV27
D gene: NA
J gene: TRBJ2-7
clone size: many
CDR3 protein: CASSLSLGQGTYEQYF
CDR3 DNA: TGTGCCAGCAGTTTAAGTCTGGGGCAGGGGACCTACGAGCAGTACTTC